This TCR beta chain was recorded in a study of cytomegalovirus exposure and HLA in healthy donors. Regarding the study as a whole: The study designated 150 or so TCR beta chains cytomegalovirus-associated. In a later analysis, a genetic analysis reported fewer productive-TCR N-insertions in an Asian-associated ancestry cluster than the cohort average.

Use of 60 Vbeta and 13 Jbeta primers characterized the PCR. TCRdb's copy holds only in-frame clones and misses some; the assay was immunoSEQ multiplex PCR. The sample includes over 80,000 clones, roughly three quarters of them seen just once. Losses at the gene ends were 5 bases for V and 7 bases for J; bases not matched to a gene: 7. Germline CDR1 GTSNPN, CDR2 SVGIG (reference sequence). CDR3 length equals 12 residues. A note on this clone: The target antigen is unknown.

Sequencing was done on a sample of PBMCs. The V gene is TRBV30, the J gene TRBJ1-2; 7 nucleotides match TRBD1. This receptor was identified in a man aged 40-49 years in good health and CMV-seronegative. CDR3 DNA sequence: TGTGCCTGGGCTACAGGGGTTGGTGGCTACACCTTC. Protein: CAWATGVGGYTF.